This record concerns one T cell receptor beta chain sequence. Its antigen is currently unknown. With a much larger clone just one base away, this may be a read error. V dropped 3 bases and J dropped 1 base, with 9 bases sitting between them. Germline-derived CDR1 and CDR2 are DFQATT and SNEGSKA (reference sequence). CDR3 length: 13 residues. Amplification of TCR alpha and beta CDR3 regions from RNA used iRepertoire nested multiplex PCR. TCRdb fed the multiplex PCR reads into MiXCR, producing one record per CDR3 protein. This sample has a few hundred thousand distinct CDR3 sequences, with 41% found just once. This specimen comes from a study of glioma-infiltrating T cells. Overall study findings and caveats: Shared blood CDR3 signature motifs marked patients with low tissue-blood divergence. Tissue-blood divergence was below expectation in non-neoplastic patients, above in gliomas.

The clonotype was recovered from a human donor with low-grade glioma or glioblastoma, undergoing nonglioma brain surgery, or in good health (not recorded which). The source material was glioma tissue, nonneoplastic brain tissue, or PBMCs (not recorded which). The V call is TRBV20-1, the J call TRBJ1-1, with no clear D. The CDR3 nucleotides read TGCAGTGCTAGCAGGACGAAGAACACTGAAGCTTTCTTT. Residues: CSASRTKNTEAFF.